The T cell receptor beta chain described here comes from a study of blood T cell repertoires in COVID-19. Study information: Sites across the United States, Italy and Spain contributed samples from acute and convalescent COVID-19. T cells, B-cell-depleted T cells, or PBMCs provided the cDNA or gDNA that served as material.

TCRdb's table, derived via immunoSEQ multiplex PCR, lists solely in-frame clones and lacks some. The sample contains 200,000 to 250,000 clones, over 65% of which appear only once. The sample comprised peripheral blood. The receptor comes from a woman in her seventies with active or convalescent COVID-19.

CDR3 DNA sequence: TGTGCCAGCAGCCAACAAAGCCTTAGAGTCGAGCAGTACTTC. This gives the protein CASSQQSLRVEQYF. This sequence joins TRBV3-1 (or the pseudogene TRBV3-2) and TRBJ2-7, with D uncertain. Germline-derived CDR1 and CDR2 are LGHDT and YNNKEL (reference sequence). Trimming took off 2 bases at V and 6 bases at J, with 14 bases between the two ends. The CDR3 sequence is 14 residues long.